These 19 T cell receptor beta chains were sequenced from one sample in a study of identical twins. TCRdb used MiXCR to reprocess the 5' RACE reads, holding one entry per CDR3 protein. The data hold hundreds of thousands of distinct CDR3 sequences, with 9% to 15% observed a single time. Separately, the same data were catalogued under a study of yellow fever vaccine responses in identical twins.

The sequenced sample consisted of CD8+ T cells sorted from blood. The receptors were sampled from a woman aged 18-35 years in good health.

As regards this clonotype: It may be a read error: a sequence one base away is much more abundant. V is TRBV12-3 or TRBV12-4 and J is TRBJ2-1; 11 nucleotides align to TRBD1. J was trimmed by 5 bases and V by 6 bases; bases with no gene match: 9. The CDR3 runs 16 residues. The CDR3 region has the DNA TGTGCCAGCAGAAATGCCGGGACAGGGGGTCACAATGAGCAGTTCTTC. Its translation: CASRNAGTGGHNEQFF.

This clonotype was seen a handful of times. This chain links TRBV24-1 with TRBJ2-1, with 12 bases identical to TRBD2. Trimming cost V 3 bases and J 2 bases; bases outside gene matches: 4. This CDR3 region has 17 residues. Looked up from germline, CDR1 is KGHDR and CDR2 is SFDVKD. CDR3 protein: CATSDQTSGGTYNEQFF. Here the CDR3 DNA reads TGTGCCACCAGTGATCAAACTAGCGGGGGGACCTACAATGAGCAGTTCTTC.

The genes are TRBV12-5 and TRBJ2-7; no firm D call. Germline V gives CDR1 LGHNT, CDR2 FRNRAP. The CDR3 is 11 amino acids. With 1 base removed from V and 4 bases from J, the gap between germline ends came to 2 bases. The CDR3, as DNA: TGTGCTAGTGGTTTGGAGTACGAGCAGTACTTC. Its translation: CASGLEYEQYF.

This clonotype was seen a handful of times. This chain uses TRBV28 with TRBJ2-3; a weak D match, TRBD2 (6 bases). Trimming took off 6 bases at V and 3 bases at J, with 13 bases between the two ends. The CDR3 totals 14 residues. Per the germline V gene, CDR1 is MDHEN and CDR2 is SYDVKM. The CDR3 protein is CASRRGGETDTQYF. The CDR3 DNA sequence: TGTGCCAGCAGGCGCGGAGGGGAGACAGATACGCAGTATTTT.

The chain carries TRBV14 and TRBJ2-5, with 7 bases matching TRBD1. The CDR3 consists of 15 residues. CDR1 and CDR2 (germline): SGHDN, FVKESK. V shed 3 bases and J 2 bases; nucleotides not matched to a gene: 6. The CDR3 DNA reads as TGTGCCAGCAGCCATTACCGGGACAGACAAGAGACCCAGTACTTC. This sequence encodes CASSHYRDRQETQYF.

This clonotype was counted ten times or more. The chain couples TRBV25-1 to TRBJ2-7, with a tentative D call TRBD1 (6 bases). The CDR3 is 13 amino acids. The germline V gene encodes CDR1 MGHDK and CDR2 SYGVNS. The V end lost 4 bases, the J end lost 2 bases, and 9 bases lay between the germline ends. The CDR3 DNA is TGTGCCAGCAGTGGACAGGAGACCTACGAGCAGTACGTC. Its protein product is CASSGQETYEQYV.

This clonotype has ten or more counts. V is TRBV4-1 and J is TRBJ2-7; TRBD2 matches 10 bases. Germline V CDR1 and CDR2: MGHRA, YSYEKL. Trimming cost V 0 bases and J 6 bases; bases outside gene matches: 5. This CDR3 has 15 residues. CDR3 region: CASSQEELAGLEQYF. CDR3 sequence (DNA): TGCGCCAGCAGCCAAGAAGAACTAGCGGGACTCGAGCAGTACTTC.

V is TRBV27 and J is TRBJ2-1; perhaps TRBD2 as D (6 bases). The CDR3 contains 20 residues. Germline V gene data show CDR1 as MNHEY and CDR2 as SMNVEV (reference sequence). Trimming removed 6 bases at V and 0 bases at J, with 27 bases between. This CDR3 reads CASSSYAPTVGGNSYNEQFF. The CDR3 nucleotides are TGTGCCAGCAGCTCTTATGCACCGACTGTGGGGGGAAACTCCTACAATGAGCAGTTCTTC.

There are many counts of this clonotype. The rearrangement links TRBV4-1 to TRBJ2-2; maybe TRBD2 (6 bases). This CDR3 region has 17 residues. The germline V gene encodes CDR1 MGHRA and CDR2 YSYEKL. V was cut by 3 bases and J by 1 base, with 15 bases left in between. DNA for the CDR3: TGCGCCAGCAGCCACGAAACGGGGGTCTTGAACACCGGGGAGCTGTTTTTT. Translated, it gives CASSHETGVLNTGELFF.

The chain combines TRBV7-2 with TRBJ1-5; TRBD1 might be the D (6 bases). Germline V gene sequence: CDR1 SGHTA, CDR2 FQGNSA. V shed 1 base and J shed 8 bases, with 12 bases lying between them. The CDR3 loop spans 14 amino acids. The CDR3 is CASSLGWGREPQHF. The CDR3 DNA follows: TGTGCCAGCAGCTTAGGTTGGGGGCGGGAGCCCCAGCATTTT.

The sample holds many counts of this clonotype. The CDR3 nucleotides read TGTGCCAGCAGTCCTATCATTAGTGAGACCCAGTACTTC. This gives the protein CASSPIISETQYF. V usage is TRBV12-3 or TRBV12-4 and J usage is TRBJ2-5; D not certain. V lost 5 bases and J lost 5, with 12 bases in between. The CDR3 consists of 13 residues.

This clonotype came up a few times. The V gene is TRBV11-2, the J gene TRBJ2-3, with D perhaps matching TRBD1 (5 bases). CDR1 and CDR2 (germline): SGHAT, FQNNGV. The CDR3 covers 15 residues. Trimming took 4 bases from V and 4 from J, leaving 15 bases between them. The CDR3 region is CASSYGADYADTQYF. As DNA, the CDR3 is TGTGCCAGCAGCTATGGGGCCGATTACGCAGATACGCAGTATTTT.

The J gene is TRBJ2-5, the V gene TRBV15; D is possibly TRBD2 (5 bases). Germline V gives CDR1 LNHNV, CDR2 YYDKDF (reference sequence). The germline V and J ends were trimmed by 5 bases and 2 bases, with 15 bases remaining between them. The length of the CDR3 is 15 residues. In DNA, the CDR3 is TGTGCCACCAGCTCCCTCGAGCGGTGGCAAGAGACCCAGTACTTC. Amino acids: CATSSLERWQETQYF.

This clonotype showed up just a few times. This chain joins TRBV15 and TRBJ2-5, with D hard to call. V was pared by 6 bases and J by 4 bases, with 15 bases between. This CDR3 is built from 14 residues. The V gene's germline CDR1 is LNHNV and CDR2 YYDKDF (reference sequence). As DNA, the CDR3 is TGTGCCACCAGTCCCCGGAGCTGGGGAGAGACCCAGTACTTC. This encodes CATSPRSWGETQYF.

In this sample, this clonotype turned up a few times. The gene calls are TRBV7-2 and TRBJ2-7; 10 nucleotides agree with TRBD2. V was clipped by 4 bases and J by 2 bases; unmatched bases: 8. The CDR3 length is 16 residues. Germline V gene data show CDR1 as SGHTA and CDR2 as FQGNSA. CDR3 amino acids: CASSSRTSGVTYEQYF. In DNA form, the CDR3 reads TGTGCCAGCAGCTCGCGCACTAGCGGGGTTACCTACGAGCAGTACTTC.

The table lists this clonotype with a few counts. CDR3 protein: CAISGPERTGALDTQYF. CDR3 nucleotides: TGTGCCATCAGTGGGCCTGAAAGGACAGGCGCCTTGGATACGCAGTATTTT. The chain carries TRBV10-3 and TRBJ2-3, with 7 bases matching TRBD1. After removal of 4 bases from V and 6 bases from J, the junction contained 16 bases not matched to a gene. This CDR3 has 17 amino acids. Looked up from germline, CDR1 is ENHRY and CDR2 is SYGVKD.

The CDR3 reads CASSAGQGSFYEQYF. The CDR3 nucleotides are TGTGCCAGCAGCGCGGGACAGGGTAGCTTCTACGAGCAGTACTTC. The V call is TRBV7-9, the J call TRBJ2-7; 9 positions match TRBD1. This CDR3 has 15 residues. After removal of 5 bases from V and 3 bases from J, the junction contained 8 bases not matched to a gene. Germline CDR1 and CDR2: SEHNR and FQNEAQ (reference sequence).

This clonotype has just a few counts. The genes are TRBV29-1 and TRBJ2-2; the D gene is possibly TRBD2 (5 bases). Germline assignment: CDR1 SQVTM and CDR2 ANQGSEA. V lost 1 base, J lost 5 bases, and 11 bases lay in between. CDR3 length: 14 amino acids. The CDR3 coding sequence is TGCAGCGTTGAAGTTCCCTCGGGGACCGGGGAGCTGTTTTTT. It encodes CSVEVPSGTGELFF.

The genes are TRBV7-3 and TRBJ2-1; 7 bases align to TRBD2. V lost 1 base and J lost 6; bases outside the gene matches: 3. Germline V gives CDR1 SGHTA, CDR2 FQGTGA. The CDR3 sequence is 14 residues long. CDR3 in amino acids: CASSLIAGINEQFF. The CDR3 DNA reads TGTGCCAGCAGCTTAATAGCGGGCATCAATGAGCAGTTCTTC.